This T cell receptor beta chain was sequenced during a study of identical twins. Findings of the study overall: Twins' excess sharing was less marked for out-of-frame beta sequences. Within cord blood, abundant beta clonotypes carried fewer insertions, but memory repertoires showed no such trend.

Per the germline V gene, CDR1 is LNHNV and CDR2 is YYDKDF (reference sequence). V dropped 11 bases and J dropped 5 bases, with 15 bases sitting between them. The CDR3 runs 12 residues. Template switching supplied a universal primer site; unique molecular identifiers were carried on the cDNA. One entry per CDR3 protein, called by TCRdb with MiXCR from the 5' RACE reads. Counted here are 410,000 or so distinct CDR3 sequences, around 20% occurring once; the ten biggest clones make up roughly an eighth. This clonotype was observed a few times. Its matching antigen is unknown. Every one of the donors was a healthy Caucasian.

What was sequenced was naive T cells sorted from blood. The TCR was taken from a man in his fifties or sixties in good health. The chain carries TRBV15 and TRBJ2-5; no clear D gene. CDR3 nucleotides: TGTGCCGCCTCGGAAGGACGGGAGACCCAGTACTTC. Residues: CAASEGRETQYF.